The clone carrying this T cell receptor (beta chain) has just a few counts. Its specificity is not known. In each sample, at least 7 million PBMCs were isolated. The data stem from a study of blood T cells in healthy people across ages. Regarding the study as a whole: Naive T cell percentage and TCR beta diversity correlated strongly. Significant beta diversity loss was already apparent by age 40, declining roughly linearly.

Trimming left V 3 bases short and J 3 bases short, with 7 bases between. The CDR3 has 13 residues. Germline-derived CDR1 and CDR2 are SGHTA and FQGTGA. Next came a second PCR, run for roughly 6 to 11 cycles, which used a sample-barcoded 5' primer along with a J-beta primer mix. Via MiXCR, TCRdb re-called the 5' RACE reads, giving one row per CDR3 protein. The sample holds about 1.1 million distinct CDR3 sequences, 35% to 40% seen once. The sequenced material came from blood. The genes are TRBV7-3 and TRBJ2-3, with no clear D. This receptor was taken from a man aged 18 to 30 in good health. The CDR3 DNA reads as TGTGCCAGCAGCTTCGGATTTACAGATACGCAGTATTTT. It yields the protein CASSFGFTDTQYF.